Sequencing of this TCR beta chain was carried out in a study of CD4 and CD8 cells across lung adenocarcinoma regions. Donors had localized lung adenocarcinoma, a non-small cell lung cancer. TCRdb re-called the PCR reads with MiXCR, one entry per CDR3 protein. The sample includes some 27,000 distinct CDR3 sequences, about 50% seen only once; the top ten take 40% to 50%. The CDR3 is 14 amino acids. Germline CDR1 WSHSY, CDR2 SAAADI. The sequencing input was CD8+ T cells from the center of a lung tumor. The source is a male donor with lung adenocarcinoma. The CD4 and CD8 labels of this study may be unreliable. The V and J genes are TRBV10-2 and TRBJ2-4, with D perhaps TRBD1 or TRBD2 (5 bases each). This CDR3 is CAGRGCWAKDTQYF. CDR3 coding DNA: TGCGCGGGGCGCGGGTGCTGGGCCAAAGACACCCAGTACTTC.